One sample yielded the 10 T cell receptor beta chains listed below, sequenced in a study of blood T cell repertoires in COVID-19. Data came from immunoSEQ multiplex PCR; TCRdb stores just in-frame clones and leaves some out. Among 200,000 to 300,000 clones listed, approximately 85% were seen once. Input material: peripheral blood. These receptors were collected from a woman in her twenties or thirties with acute or convalescent COVID-19.

This clone was observed a few times. The chain uses TRBV18 and TRBJ1-1; 7 nucleotides align to TRBD1. The ends lost 4 bases at V and 0 bases at J; junction bases unmatched: 14. The V gene's germline CDR1 is KGHSH and CDR2 LQKENI. This CDR3 comprises 18 residues. The DNA of the CDR3 is TGTGCCAGCTCACTAAATCCGACAGGGCCAAAGATGAACACTGAAGCTTTCTTT. Protein product: CASSLNPTGPKMNTEAFF.

The chain is built from TRBV6-5 and TRBJ1-4, with D possibly matching TRBD1 (6 bases). Germline assignment: CDR1 MNHEY and CDR2 SVGAGI. Trimming left V 7 bases short and J 7 bases short, with 19 bases between. CDR3 length: 15 residues. The CDR3 is CASNRPGQGGEKLFF. The CDR3 nucleotides read TGTGCCAGCAATCGACCGGGACAAGGGGGTGAAAAACTGTTTTTT.

The chain couples TRBV5-4 to TRBJ2-7; possible D gene TRBD1, 6 bases. Germline V gives CDR1 SGHNT, CDR2 YYREEE (reference sequence). Trimming took 0 bases from V and 3 from J, leaving 10 bases between them. The CDR3 covers 14 residues. CDR3 in DNA: TGTGCCAGCAGCTTGGCAGGGGCGGTCTACGAGCAGTACTTC. Its protein product is CASSLAGAVYEQYF.

The V call is TRBV9, the J call TRBJ2-3; TRBD2 matches at 9 bases. There are 14 residues in the CDR3. From germline, CDR1 is SGDLS and CDR2 YYNGEE. Germline trimming cut 7 bases from V and 6 bases from J; bases unmatched to any gene: 9. The DNA for the CDR3 is TGTGCCAGCGCTGTCGCTAGCGGGACCGATACGCAGTATTTT. Encoded protein: CASAVASGTDTQYF.

V gene TRBV19 combines with J gene TRBJ2-6, with D possibly matching TRBD1 (6 bases). Germline CDR1 LNHDA, CDR2 SQIVND (reference sequence). The CDR3 length is 16 residues. The V and J ends lost 7 bases and 1 base respectively, with 14 bases between them. CDR3 sequence (DNA): TGTGCCAGTACCCGAGACAGGATTTCTGGGGCCAACGTCCTGACTTTC. It encodes CASTRDRISGANVLTF. The full variable domain, with the rest looked up from reference TRBV19 and TRBJ2-6, is DGGITQSPKYLFRKEGQNVTLSCEQNLNHDAMYWYRQDPGQGLRLIYYSQIVNDFQKGDIAEGYSVSREKKESFPLTVTSAQKNPTAFYLCASTRDRISGANVLTFGAGSRLTVL.

In nucleotides, the CDR3 is TGCGCCAGCAGTCAATATCGTATACTAGCGGGAGGATATAGCACAGATACGCAGTATTTT. Translating it yields CASSQYRILAGGYSTDTQYF. The rearrangement uses TRBV23-1 and TRBJ2-3, with 12 bases aligning to TRBD2. TRBV23-1 is an ORF for which the function is uncertain. The CDR3 extends over 20 amino acids. The V segment lost 1 base and the J segment 0 bases; nucleotides outside the gene matches: 11.

There are a few counts of this clone. The V gene is TRBV2, the J gene TRBJ1-5, with D hard to call. The CDR3 consists of 14 residues. The V gene's germline CDR1 is SNHLY and CDR2 FYNNEI. V gave up 4 bases and J gave up 9 bases, with 16 bases separating them. In DNA form, the CDR3 reads TGTGCCAGCAGTGCTTCTACAGCCCGCCCGCCCCAGCATTTT. Residues: CASSASTARPPQHF. The full variable domain, rest sourced from reference TRBV2 and TRBJ1-5, is EPEVTQTPSHQVTQMGQEVILRCVPISNHLYFYWYRQILGQKVEFLVSFYNNEISEKSEIFDDQFSVERPDGSNFTLKIRSTKLEDSAMYFCASSASTARPPQHFGDGTRLSIL.

The chain uses TRBV27 and TRBJ1-5, with D possibly matching TRBD1 (5 bases). The V gene lost 3 bases and the J gene lost 1 base, with 10 bases spanning the gap. Germline lookup yields CDR1 MNHEY and CDR2 SMNVEV (reference sequence). This CDR3 comprises 15 residues. CDR3 sequence reads: CASSFFGGSNQPQHF. The DNA of the CDR3 is TGTGCCAGCAGTTTTTTCGGGGGGAGCAATCAGCCCCAGCATTTT.

The J gene is TRBJ1-1, the V gene TRBV19; tentatively, D is TRBD1 (6 bases). The CDR3 covers 16 residues. CDR1 is LNHDA, CDR2 SQIVND, per germline (reference sequence). The V and J ends lost 7 bases and 1 base respectively, with 19 bases between them. CDR3: CASTETGSLRNTEAFF. The CDR3 DNA follows: TGTGCCAGTACCGAGACAGGATCGTTGAGGAACACTGAAGCTTTCTTT.

Only a few counts were recorded for this clone. This sequence joins TRBV6-6 and TRBJ1-6; TRBD1 matches 8 bases. Germline values: CDR1 MNHNY, CDR2 SVGAGI (reference sequence). CDR3 size: 14 residues. The V gene end was trimmed by 5 bases and the J gene end by 6 bases; junction bases not matched to a gene: 3. The CDR3, as DNA: TGTGCCAGCAGTACGACAGGGGTTAATTCACCCCTCCACTTT. As protein: CASSTTGVNSPLHF.